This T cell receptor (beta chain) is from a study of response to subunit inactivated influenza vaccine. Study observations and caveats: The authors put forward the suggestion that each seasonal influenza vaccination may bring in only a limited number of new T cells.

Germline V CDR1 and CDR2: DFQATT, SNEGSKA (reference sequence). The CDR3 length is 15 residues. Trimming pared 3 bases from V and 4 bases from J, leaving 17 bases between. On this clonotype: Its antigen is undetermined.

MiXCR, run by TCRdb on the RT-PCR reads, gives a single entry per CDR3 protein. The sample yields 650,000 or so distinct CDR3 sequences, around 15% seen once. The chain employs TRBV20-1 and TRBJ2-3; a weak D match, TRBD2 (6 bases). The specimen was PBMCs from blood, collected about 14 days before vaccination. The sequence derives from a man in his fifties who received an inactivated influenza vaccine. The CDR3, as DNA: TGCAGTGCTAGCCCACCGACTAGAGTTGCAGATACGCAGTATTTT. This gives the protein CSASPPTRVADTQYF.